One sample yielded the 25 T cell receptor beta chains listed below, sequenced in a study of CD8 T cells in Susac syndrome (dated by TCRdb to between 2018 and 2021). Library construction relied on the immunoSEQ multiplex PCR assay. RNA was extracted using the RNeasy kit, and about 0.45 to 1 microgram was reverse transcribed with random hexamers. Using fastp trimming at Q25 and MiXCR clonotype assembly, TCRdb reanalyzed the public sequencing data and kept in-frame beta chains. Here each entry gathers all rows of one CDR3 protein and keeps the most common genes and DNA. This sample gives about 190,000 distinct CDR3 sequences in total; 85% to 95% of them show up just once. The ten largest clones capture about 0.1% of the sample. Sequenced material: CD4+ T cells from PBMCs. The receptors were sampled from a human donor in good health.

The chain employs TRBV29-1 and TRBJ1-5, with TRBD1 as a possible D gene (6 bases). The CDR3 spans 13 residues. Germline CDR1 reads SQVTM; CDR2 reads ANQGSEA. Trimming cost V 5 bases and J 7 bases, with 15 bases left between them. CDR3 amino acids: CSVRGSGEQPQHF. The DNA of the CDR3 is TGCAGCGTTAGGGGGTCCGGCGAACAGCCCCAGCATTTT. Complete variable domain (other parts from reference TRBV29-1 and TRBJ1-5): SAVISQKPSRDICQRGTSLTIQCQVDSQVTMMFWYRQQPGQSLTLIATANQGSEATYESGFVIDKFPISRPNLTFSTLTVSNMSPEDSSIYLCSVRGSGEQPQHFGDGTRLSIL.

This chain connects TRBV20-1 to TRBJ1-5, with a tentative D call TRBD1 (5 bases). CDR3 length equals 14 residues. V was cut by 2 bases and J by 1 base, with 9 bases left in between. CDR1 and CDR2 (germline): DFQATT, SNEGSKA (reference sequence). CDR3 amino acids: CSARPGLSNQPQHF. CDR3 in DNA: TGCAGTGCTAGACCGGGACTAAGCAATCAGCCCCAGCATTTT.

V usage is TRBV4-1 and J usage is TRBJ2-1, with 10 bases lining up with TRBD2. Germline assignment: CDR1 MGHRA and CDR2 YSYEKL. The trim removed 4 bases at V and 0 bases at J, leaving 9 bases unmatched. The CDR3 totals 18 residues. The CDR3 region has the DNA TGCGCCAGCAGCCCAAGGACTAGCGGATTAAGCTCCTACAATGAGCAGTTCTTC. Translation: CASSPRTSGLSSYNEQFF.

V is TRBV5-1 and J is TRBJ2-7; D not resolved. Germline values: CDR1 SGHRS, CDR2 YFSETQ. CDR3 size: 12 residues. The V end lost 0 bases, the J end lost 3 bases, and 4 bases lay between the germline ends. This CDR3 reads CASSLDNYEQYF. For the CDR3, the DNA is TGCGCCAGCAGCTTGGACAACTACGAGCAGTACTTC. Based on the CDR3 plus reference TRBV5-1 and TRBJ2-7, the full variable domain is KAGVTQTPRYLIKTRGQQVTLSCSPISGHRSVSWYQQTPGQGLQFLFEYFSETQRNKGNFPGRFSGRQFSNSRSEMNVSTLELGDSALYLCASSLDNYEQYFGPGTRLTVT.

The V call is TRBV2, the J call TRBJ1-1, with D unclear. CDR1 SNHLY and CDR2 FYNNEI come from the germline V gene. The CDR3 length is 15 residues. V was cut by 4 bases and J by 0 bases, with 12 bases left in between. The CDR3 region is CASSVRQAVNTEAFF. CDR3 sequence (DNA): TGTGCCAGCAGTGTTAGGCAGGCGGTGAACACTGAAGCTTTCTTT.

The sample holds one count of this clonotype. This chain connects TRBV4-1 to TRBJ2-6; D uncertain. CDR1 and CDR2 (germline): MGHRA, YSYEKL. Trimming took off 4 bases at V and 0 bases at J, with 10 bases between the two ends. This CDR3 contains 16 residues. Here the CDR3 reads CASSRHGSSGANVLTF. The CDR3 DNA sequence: TGCGCCAGCAGCCGGCACGGCAGCTCTGGGGCCAACGTCCTGACTTTC.

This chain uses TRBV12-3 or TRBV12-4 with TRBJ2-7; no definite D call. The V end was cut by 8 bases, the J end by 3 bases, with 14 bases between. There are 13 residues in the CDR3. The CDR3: CASVAPRFYEQYV. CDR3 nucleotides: TGTGCCAGCGTGGCCCCTAGATTCTACGAGCAGTACGTC.

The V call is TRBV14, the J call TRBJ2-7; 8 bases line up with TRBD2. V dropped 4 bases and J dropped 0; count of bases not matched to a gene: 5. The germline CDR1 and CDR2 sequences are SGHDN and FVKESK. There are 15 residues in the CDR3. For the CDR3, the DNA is TGTGCCAGCAGCCTAACTAGCGGACCCTCCTACGAGCAGTACTTC. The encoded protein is CASSLTSGPSYEQYF.

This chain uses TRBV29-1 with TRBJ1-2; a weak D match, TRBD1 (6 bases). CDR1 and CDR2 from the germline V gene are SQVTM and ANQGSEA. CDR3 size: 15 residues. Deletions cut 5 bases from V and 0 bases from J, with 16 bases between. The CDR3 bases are TGCAGCGTTCGAGGGACACCTTTAGCTAACTATGGCTACACCTTC. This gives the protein CSVRGTPLANYGYTF.

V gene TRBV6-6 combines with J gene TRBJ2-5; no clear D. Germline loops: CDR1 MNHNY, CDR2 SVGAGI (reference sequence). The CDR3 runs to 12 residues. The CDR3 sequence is CVTRTTGETQYF. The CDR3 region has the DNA TGTGTAACAAGGACGACCGGAGAGACCCAGTACTTC.

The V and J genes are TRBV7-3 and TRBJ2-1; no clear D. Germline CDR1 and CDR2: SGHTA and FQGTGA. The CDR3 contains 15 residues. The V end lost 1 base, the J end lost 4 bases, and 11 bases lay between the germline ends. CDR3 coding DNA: TGTGCCAGCAGCTTAAGTTTTACCTCATACAATGAGCAGTTCTTC. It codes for CASSLSFTSYNEQFF.

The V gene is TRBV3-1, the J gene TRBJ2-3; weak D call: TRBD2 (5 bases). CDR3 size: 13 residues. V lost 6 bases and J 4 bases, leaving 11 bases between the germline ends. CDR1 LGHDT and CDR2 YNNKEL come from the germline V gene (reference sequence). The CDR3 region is CASRHRGPDTQYF. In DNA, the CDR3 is TGTGCCAGCAGGCATCGGGGTCCAGATACGCAGTATTTT.

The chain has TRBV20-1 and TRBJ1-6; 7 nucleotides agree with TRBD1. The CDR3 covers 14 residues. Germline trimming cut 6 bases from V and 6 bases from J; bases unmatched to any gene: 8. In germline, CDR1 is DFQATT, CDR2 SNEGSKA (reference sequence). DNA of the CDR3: TGCAGTGCGCGGGACAGAAGGGTTAATTCACCCCTCCACTTT. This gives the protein CSARDRRVNSPLHF.

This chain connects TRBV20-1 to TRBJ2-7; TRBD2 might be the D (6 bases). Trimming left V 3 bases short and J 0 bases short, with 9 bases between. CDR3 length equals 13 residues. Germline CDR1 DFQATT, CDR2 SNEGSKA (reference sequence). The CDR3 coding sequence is TGCAGTGCTAGTGGGGGGATCTCCTACGAGCAGTACGTC. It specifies CSASGGISYEQYV.

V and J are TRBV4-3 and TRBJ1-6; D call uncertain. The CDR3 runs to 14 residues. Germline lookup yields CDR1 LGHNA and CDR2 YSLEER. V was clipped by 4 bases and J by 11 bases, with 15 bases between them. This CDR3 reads CASSPNANVPPLHF. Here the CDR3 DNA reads TGCGCCAGCAGCCCAAATGCCAACGTTCCACCCCTCCACTTT.

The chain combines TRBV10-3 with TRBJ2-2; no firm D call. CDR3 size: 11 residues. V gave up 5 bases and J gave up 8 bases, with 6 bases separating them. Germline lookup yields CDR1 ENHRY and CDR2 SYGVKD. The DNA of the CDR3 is TGTGCCATCAGTTCCATTGGGGAGCTGTTTTTT. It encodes CAISSIGELFF.

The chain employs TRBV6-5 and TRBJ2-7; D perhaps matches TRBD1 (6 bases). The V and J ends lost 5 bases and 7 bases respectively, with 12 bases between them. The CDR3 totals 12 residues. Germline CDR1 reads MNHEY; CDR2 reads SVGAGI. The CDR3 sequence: CASSRGSREQYF. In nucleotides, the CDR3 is TGTGCCAGCAGTAGGGGGTCTCGGGAGCAGTACTTC.

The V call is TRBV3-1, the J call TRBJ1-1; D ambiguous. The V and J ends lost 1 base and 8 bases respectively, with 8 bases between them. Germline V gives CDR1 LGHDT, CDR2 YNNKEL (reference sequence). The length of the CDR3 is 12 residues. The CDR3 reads CASSQGSREAFF. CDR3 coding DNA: TGTGCCAGCAGCCAAGGATCCAGGGAAGCTTTCTTT. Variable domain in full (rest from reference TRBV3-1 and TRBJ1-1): DTAVSQTPKYLVTQMGNDKSIKCEQNLGHDTMYWYKQDSKKFLKIMFSYNNKELIINETVPNRFSPKSPDKAHLNLHINSLELGDSAVYFCASSQGSREAFFGQGTRLTVV.

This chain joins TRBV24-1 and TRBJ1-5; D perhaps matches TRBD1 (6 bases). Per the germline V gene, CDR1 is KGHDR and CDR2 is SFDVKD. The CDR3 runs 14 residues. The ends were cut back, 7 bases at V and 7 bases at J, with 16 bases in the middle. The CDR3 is CATSDGGAGQPQHF. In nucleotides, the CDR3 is TGTGCCACCAGCGATGGGGGGGCCGGGCAGCCCCAGCATTTT.

The CDR3 reads CSVEYKPGLAGSSYNEQFF. CDR3 bases: TGCAGCGTTGAATATAAACCGGGACTAGCGGGTAGTTCCTACAATGAGCAGTTCTTC. The chain couples TRBV29-1 to TRBJ2-1; 12 bases are a match to TRBD2. Germline CDR1 SQVTM, CDR2 ANQGSEA. The CDR3 covers 19 residues. Losses at the gene ends were 2 bases for V and 1 base for J; bases not matched to a gene: 12.

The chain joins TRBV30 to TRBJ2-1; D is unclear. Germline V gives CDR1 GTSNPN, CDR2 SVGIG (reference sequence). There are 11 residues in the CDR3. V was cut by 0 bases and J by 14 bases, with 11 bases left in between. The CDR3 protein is CAWSVRGDKFF. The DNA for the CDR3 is TGTGCCTGGAGTGTGAGAGGAGATAAGTTCTTC. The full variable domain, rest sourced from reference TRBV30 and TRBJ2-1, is SQTIHQWPATLVQPVGSPLSLECTVEGTSNPNLYWYRQAAGRGLQLLFYSVGIGQISSEVPQNLSASRPQDRQFILSSKKLLLSDSGFYLCAWSVRGDKFFGPGTRLTVL.

For the CDR3, the DNA is TGCAGCGCCCGACAGGGGGGGACGGCGGATACGCAGTATTTT. As protein: CSARQGGTADTQYF. The chain joins TRBV29-1 to TRBJ2-3; TRBD1 matches 9 bases. Germline values: CDR1 SQVTM, CDR2 ANQGSEA. The CDR3 has 14 residues. With V trimmed by 7 bases and J by 6 bases, 11 bases remained unmatched.

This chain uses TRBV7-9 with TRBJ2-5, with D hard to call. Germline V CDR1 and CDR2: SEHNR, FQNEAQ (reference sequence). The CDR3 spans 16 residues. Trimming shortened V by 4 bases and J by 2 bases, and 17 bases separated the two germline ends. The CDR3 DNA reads TGTGCCAGCAGCTCCACTTGGCCGACCCCACAAGAGACCCAGTACTTC. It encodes CASSSTWPTPQETQYF.

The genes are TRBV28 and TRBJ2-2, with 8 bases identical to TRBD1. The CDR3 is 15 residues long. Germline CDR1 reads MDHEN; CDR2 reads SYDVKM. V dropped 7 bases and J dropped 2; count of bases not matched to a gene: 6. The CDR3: CASTLDRANTGELFF. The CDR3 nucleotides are TGTGCCAGCACCCTGGACAGGGCAAACACCGGGGAGCTGTTTTTT. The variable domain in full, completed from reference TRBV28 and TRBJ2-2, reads DVKVTQSSRYLVKRTGEKVFLECVQDMDHENMFWYRQDPGLGLRLIYFSYDVKMKEKGDIPEGYSVSREKKERFSLILESASTNQTSMYLCASTLDRANTGELFFGEGSRLTVL.

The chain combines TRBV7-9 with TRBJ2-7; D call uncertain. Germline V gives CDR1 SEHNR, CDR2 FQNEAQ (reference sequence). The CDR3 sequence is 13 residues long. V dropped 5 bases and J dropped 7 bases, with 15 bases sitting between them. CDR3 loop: CASSLGPLREQYV. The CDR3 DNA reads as TGTGCCAGCAGCCTCGGGCCTTTGAGGGAGCAGTACGTC.